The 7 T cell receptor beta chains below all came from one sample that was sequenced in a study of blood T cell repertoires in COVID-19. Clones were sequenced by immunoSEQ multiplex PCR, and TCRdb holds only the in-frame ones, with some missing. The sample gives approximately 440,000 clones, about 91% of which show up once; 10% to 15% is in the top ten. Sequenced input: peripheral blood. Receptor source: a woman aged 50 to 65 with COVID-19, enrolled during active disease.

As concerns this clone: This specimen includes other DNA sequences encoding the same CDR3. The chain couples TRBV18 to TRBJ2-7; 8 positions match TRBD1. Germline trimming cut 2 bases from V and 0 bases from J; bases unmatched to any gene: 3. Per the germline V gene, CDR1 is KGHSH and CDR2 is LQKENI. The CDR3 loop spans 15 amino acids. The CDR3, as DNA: TGTGCCAGCTCACCAAGACAGGGGTCCTCCTACGAGCAGTACTTC. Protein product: CASSPRQGSSYEQYF.

The CDR3 DNA sequence: TGTGCCAGCAGCTCCCCCACCGAGGGATTTTATCACTCCCTCCACTTT. Translation gives CASSSPTEGFYHSLHF. The rearrangement joins TRBV5-6 to TRBJ1-6; D is uncertain. This CDR3 contains 16 residues. Per germline, CDR1 SGHDT and CDR2 YYEEEE. V was trimmed by 3 bases and J by 14 bases, leaving 24 bases between them.

DNA for the CDR3: TGTGCCAGCAGCAAGCATAAGCGGGGAGATGAGCAGTTCTTC. Translating it yields CASSKHKRGDEQFF. This chain uses TRBV21-1 with TRBJ2-1; the table names TRBD2, a call not compared with the DNA. TRBV21-1 is noted as a pseudogene. CDR3 size: 14 residues.

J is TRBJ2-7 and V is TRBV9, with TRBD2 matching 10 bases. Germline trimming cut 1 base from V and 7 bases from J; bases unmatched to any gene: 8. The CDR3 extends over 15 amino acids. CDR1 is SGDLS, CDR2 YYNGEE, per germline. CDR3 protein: CASSVSSGGWGEQYF. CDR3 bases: TGTGCCAGCAGCGTATCTAGCGGGGGCTGGGGGGAGCAGTACTTC.

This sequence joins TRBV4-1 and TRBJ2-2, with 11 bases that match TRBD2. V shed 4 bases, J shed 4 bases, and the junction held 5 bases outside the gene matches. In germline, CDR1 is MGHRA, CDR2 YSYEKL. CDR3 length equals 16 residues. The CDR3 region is CASSPPSGGRTGELFF. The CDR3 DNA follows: TGCGCCAGCAGCCCCCCTAGCGGGGGGCGCACCGGGGAGCTGTTTTTT.

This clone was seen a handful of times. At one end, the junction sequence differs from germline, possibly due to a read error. Written as DNA, the CDR3 is TGTGCCAGCACCTTACAGTGGGGCAGGAGCGCCTTGACTGAAGCTTTCTTT. Translation: CASTLQWGRSALTEAFF. The rearrangement joins TRBV7-9 to TRBJ1-1; maybe TRBD1 (5 bases). CDR3 length equals 17 residues. Looked up from germline, CDR1 is SEHNR and CDR2 is FQNEAQ (reference sequence).

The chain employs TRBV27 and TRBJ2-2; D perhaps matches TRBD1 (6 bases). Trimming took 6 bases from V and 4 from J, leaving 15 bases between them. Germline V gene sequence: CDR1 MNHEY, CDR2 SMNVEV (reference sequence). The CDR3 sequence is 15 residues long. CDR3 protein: CASSRTGWVTGELFF. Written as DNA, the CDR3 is TGTGCCAGCAGCCGAACAGGGTGGGTCACCGGGGAGCTGTTTTTT.